Detailed here is one T cell receptor beta chain. Seattle's enrolled individuals joined amid active infection and were then monitored longitudinally. As originally analysed: Nucleated cell counts were estimated from reference gene primer amplification. Measured with immunoSEQ multiplex PCR; TCRdb has only the in-frame clones, and not every one. That table is the source of V, J and clone size, and D and trimming were worked out from the DNA. The sample has approximately 290,000 clones, about 86% seen once; the top ten hold more than 15%. The sample is drawn from a study of blood T cell repertoires in COVID-19. This CDR3 is built from 13 residues. Trimming took 3 bases from V and 13 from J, leaving 16 bases between them. The germline V gene has CDR1 MNHNS and CDR2 SASEGT.

The chain couples TRBV6-1 to TRBJ2-1; D may be TRBD1 (5 bases). This sequence was found in a person in their 70s with COVID-19, enrolled during active disease. Specimen: peripheral blood. The CDR3 loop reads CASSDRGLRGQFF. CDR3 bases: TGTGCCAGCAGTGACAGAGGCCTAAGGGGCCAGTTCTTC.